This T cell receptor (beta chain) was captured in a study of blood T cell repertoires in COVID-19. Turning to the study itself: Acute-phase and convalescent COVID-19 samples originated in the United States, Italy and Spain. T cells, B-cell-depleted T cells, or PBMCs provided the cDNA or gDNA that served as material.

Sequencing was performed with immunoSEQ multiplex PCR; in TCRdb, only in-frame clones are kept and a portion is missing. Among more than 250,000 clones listed, around 83% were seen once. Germline V CDR1 and CDR2: LNHDA, SQIVND (reference sequence). Trimming cost V 6 bases and J 3 bases; bases outside gene matches: 9. The CDR3 contains 15 residues. V gene TRBV19 combines with J gene TRBJ2-7, with 9 bases lining up with TRBD1. The sequence derives from a woman in her forties or fifties with acute or convalescent COVID-19. The sequenced sample consisted of peripheral blood. This CDR3 reads CASRPFGDRDYEQYF. For the CDR3, the DNA is TGTGCCAGTAGACCCTTTGGGGACAGGGACTACGAGCAGTACTTC.